This T cell receptor beta chain was identified in a study of beta chain features in type 1 diabetes (dated by TCRdb to the late 2010s). Background on the whole study: Mean age, gender distribution, total cell number and subset yield did not differ between patients and healthy donors. A total of just under 110,000,000 sorted cells were examined across all samples, and RNA yield correlated strongly with the number of cells per subset. In the study, TCRB repertoires of sorted circulating CD4+ T cell subsets from recently diagnosed type 1 diabetes patients were compared with those of matched healthy donors. Whereas all 28 donors provided naive and central memory subsets, regulatory and stem cell-like memory subsets were isolated from just 8 patients and roughly eight healthy donors.

Each donor gave one peripheral blood draw, averaging approximately 0.12 L, which was collected into heparinised tubes. Naive, central memory, regulatory and stem cell-like memory CD4+ T cells were sorted on a BD FACSAria II using a panel including CD45RO, CCR7, CD25, CD127, CD95 and CD27. All sorted populations exceeded 95% purity. PBMCs were isolated immediately by Lymphoprep density gradient centrifugation and stained directly without culture. To minimize batch effects, samples were stained and sorted in pairs, one healthy donor with one patient per experiment. This clone has more than one count but fewer than ten. Its antigen target is currently unknown. Per-nucleotide qualities are absent, and no much larger clonotype sits a single base away. The trim is 3 bases for V and 1 base for J, with a gap of 16 bases between the germline ends. The germline V gene specifies SQVTM as CDR1 and ANQGSEA as CDR2. The CDR3 starts with the cysteine, ends with the phenylalanine, and has 15 residues. The sequence is cut down to CDR3 DNA, 45 bases in frame from base 1.

Overall results and qualifications from the work: Only small numbers of individuals were included in the HLA sub-analyses, which left unresolved whether HLA type had any influence on TCRB rearrangement. Shorter templates might be favored by PCR, yet because patient and control samples were amplified and corrected together, any such skew would affect both groups equally. Naive, central memory and regulatory TCRB repertoires appeared to be more alike among patients than among healthy donors. A moderate but significant shortening of TCRB CDR3 length was observed in type 1 diabetes patients in all four CD4+ subsets. Fewer insertions and more nucleotide deletions at VDJ recombination sites were observed in patients with type 1 diabetes, implying thymic rearrangement abnormalities. Because cDNA was sequenced instead of genomic DNA, highly expressing activated cells could be over-represented, though the groups showed no difference in activation or CD3 levels.

The High Capacity cDNA Reverse Transcription Kit was used to reverse transcribe all of the isolated RNA, meaning that expressed TCRB transcripts were what got sequenced. Deep immunoSEQ sequencing was performed on naive, central memory and regulatory T cell samples, with an average of around 3.5 million total reads per sample. After sorted cells were lysed in RLT buffer, RNA was extracted with DNase-treated RNeasy Micro or Mini kits, with the choice depending on cell number. Each cell subset was processed on its own to prevent cross-contamination, while patient and healthy donor samples were processed together. TCRB sequences were amplified from cDNA with the immunoSEQ multiplex PCR, producing 87-bp fragments spanning the CDR3 region. Sequencing of the amplicons was done on the Illumina HiSeq platform. Processing in the source paper ran as follows. PCR bias was corrected computationally using synthetic template baselines, and reads within Hamming distance 2 were collapsed, with unmergeable singletons discarded. Reads were aligned against IMGT to assign V, D and J genes, CDR3 length and insertions or deletions at six rearrangement sites. Within each subset, clonotype counts were normalized to sorted cell number, and only after that were true diversity and Gini coefficients computed with the tcR R package. Repertoire sharing was quantified using the overlap coefficient calculated on TCRB nucleotide sequences. The source is immuneACCESS, and TCRdb retained only in-frame sequences with V and J called. Part of the clones is not carried over; for the studies checked, unresolved V genes explain less than half of this, and the remainder is unexplained. For V, J and clone size, that table is used; D and trimming come from the DNA. This sample comprises about 240,000 clones, 27% of them detected only once. Clones ranked in the top ten supply approximately 4% of the sample.

The chain was built from TRBV29-1 and TRBJ2-7; the D gene could be TRBD1 or TRBD2, each one agreeing over 5 bases. Input material: central memory CD4+ T cells from blood. The TCR originated in a man in his thirties or forties in good health. The DNA is as follows: TGCAGCGTTGACTTTGGGGCAGGGAGTTCCTACGAGCAGTACTTC. Its protein product is CSVDFGAGSSYEQYF.